These 12 T cell receptor beta chains originate from one sample sequenced in a study of T cell responses to AZD1222 COVID-19 vaccine. Sequencing was performed with immunoSEQ multiplex PCR; in TCRdb, only in-frame clones are kept and a portion is missing. The sample lists some 170,000 clones; just under 90% were seen once. The sample was peripheral blood, taken 28 days after the second dose of the MenACWY control vaccine. Receptor source: an adult who received the MenACWY meningococcal vaccine as a control.

The J gene is TRBJ2-7, the V gene TRBV5-1, with no clear D. CDR1 and CDR2 from the germline V gene are SGHRS and YFSETQ. Trimming removed 0 bases at V and 5 bases at J, with 12 bases between. The CDR3 contains 14 residues. This CDR3 is CASSLVGKDNEQYF. CDR3 nucleotides: TGCGCCAGCAGCTTGGTAGGGAAGGATAACGAGCAGTACTTC.

The rearrangement joins TRBV7-9 to TRBJ2-7; maybe TRBD2 (6 bases). V dropped 3 bases and J dropped 0 bases, with 6 bases sitting between them. Germline CDR1 and CDR2: SEHNR and FQNEAQ (reference sequence). The CDR3 runs to 13 residues. Here the CDR3 reads CASSFSGSYEQYF. CDR3 nucleotide sequence: TGTGCCAGCAGCTTTAGCGGCTCCTACGAGCAGTACTTC.

The chain combines TRBV28 with TRBJ2-7; 7 positions agree with TRBD2. Germline V gene sequence: CDR1 MDHEN, CDR2 SYDVKM. The CDR3 extends over 14 amino acids. V shed 6 bases and J 2 bases; nucleotides not matched to a gene: 7. This chain's CDR3 is CASSSQRGAYEQYF. CDR3 sequence (DNA): TGTGCCAGCAGCTCCCAGCGGGGAGCCTACGAGCAGTACTTC.

The chain is built from TRBV10-2 and TRBJ1-1; D is perhaps TRBD1 (6 bases). The CDR3 covers 18 residues. Germline CDR1 WSHSY, CDR2 SAAADI. Between the trimmed V and J ends, which lost 6 bases and 2 bases, there was a span of 25 bases. CDR3 region: CASRSFSSRGHGNTEAFF. CDR3 nucleotides: TGCGCCAGCAGGAGTTTCTCGAGCAGGGGACATGGAAACACTGAAGCTTTCTTT.

The chain uses TRBV28 and TRBJ2-3; the D gene could be TRBD1 or TRBD2 (5 bases each). Germline V gene data show CDR1 as MDHEN and CDR2 as SYDVKM. The V end was cut by 8 bases, the J end by 3 bases, with 15 bases between. The CDR3 contains 14 residues. The CDR3 protein is CASQNGGATDTQYF. CDR3 nucleotides: TGTGCCAGCCAAAATGGGGGAGCGACAGATACGCAGTATTTT. Drawing the rest from reference TRBV28 and TRBJ2-3, the complete variable domain is DVKVTQSSRYLVKRTGEKVFLECVQDMDHENMFWYRQDPGLGLRLIYFSYDVKMKEKGDIPEGYSVSREKKERFSLILESASTNQTSMYLCASQNGGATDTQYFGPGTRLTVL.

The V gene is TRBV18, the J gene TRBJ1-1; 8 nucleotides agree with TRBD1. Germline lookup yields CDR1 KGHSH and CDR2 LQKENI. The CDR3 is made up of 15 amino acids. J lost 1 base, V lost 3 bases, and 4 bases had no gene match. CDR3 amino acids: CASSPPGTGNTEAFF. CDR3 bases: TGTGCCAGCTCACCTCCAGGGACAGGGAACACTGAAGCTTTCTTT.

This clone was observed a few times. The rearrangement joins TRBV27 to TRBJ1-1; TRBD1 agrees at 7 bases. CDR1 and CDR2 (germline): MNHEY, SMNVEV (reference sequence). The V segment lost 7 bases and the J segment 6 bases; nucleotides outside the gene matches: 8. The CDR3 covers 13 residues. CDR3 DNA sequence: TGTGCCAGCAAGCGCGGGACAGCTGCTGAAGCTTTCTTT. Protein product: CASKRGTAAEAFF.

This clone showed up just once. The chain uses TRBV7-2 and TRBJ1-2; D remains ambiguous. The germline gives CDR1 SGHTA, CDR2 FQGNSA. This CDR3 has 13 amino acids. V shed 1 base and J shed 4 bases, with 7 bases lying between them. CDR3 bases: TGTGCCAGCAGCTTAGACCTCAGCTATGGCTACACCTTC. The encoded protein is CASSLDLSYGYTF.

The chain uses TRBV10-3 and TRBJ2-7; TRBD2 matches at 7 bases. With 3 bases clipped from V and 4 bases from J, the junction kept 6 bases outside the gene matches. Germline assignment: CDR1 ENHRY and CDR2 SYGVKD. This CDR3 contains 14 residues. DNA for the CDR3: TGTGCCATCAGTGAAGGCGGGAGTTTTTACGAGCAGTACTTC. It is translated as CAISEGGSFYEQYF.

V gene TRBV3-1 (or the pseudogene TRBV3-2) combines with J gene TRBJ2-7; 11 nucleotides match TRBD2. The CDR3 has 17 residues. Per germline, CDR1 LGHDT and CDR2 YNNKEL (reference sequence). With V trimmed by 4 bases and J by 4 bases, 12 bases remained unmatched. The CDR3 coding sequence is TGTGCCAGCAGCCTATATCGCTGGACTAGCGGGCTATACGAGCAGTACTTC. Amino acid sequence: CASSLYRWTSGLYEQYF.

The genes are TRBV10-3 and TRBJ1-1, with D unresolved. V lost 7 bases and J 0 bases, leaving 12 bases between the germline ends. The CDR3 consists of 14 residues. In germline, CDR1 is ENHRY, CDR2 SYGVKD. DNA for the CDR3: TGTGCCATCAAGCAACGCCTAATGAACACTGAAGCTTTCTTT. The encoded protein is CAIKQRLMNTEAFF.

This chain connects TRBV7-9 to TRBJ2-1; 16 nucleotides align to TRBD2. The CDR3 has 14 amino acids. From germline, CDR1 is SEHNR and CDR2 FQNEAQ (reference sequence). V lost 1 base to trimming and J lost 15 bases; unmatched junction nucleotides: 3. This CDR3 is CASSLEGLAGGGFF. In nucleotides, the CDR3 is TGTGCCAGCAGCTTAGAGGGACTAGCGGGAGGGGGGTTCTTC.